A single sample is the source of the 22 T cell receptor beta chains below, sequenced in a study of blood T cell repertoires in COVID-19. Libraries were prepared by immunoSEQ multiplex PCR; TCRdb keeps only in-frame clonotypes and omits some of them. Of tens of thousands of clones in the sample, 60% to 85% were seen once. Sequences were obtained from peripheral blood. The source of these receptors is a man aged 65 to 85 with active or convalescent COVID-19.

The gene calls are TRBV25-1 and TRBJ1-2, with 7 bases identical to TRBD1. CDR3 length: 14 amino acids. In germline, CDR1 is MGHDK, CDR2 SYGVNS. V gave up 1 base and J gave up 8 bases; unmatched junction bases: 7. This CDR3 reads CASSEWTGLIGYTF. CDR3 DNA sequence: TGTGCCAGCAGTGAATGGACAGGACTAATCGGCTACACCTTC.

The chain is built from TRBV5-4 and TRBJ2-5; the match to TRBD2 covers 15 bases. Germline-derived CDR1 and CDR2 are SGHNT and YYREEE (reference sequence). With V trimmed by 4 bases and J by 2 bases, 3 bases remained unmatched. This CDR3 is 16 amino acids long. The CDR3 DNA sequence: TGTGCCAGCAGCCTAGGGACTAGCGGGGGGCAAGAGACCCAGTACTTC. It specifies CASSLGTSGGQETQYF.

V usage is TRBV29-1 and J usage is TRBJ1-3; D unresolved. Looked up from germline, CDR1 is SQVTM and CDR2 is ANQGSEA. Trimming stripped 6 bases from V and 4 bases from J, with 13 bases between. The CDR3 contains 13 residues. CDR3 region: CSVIPGGGNTIYF. For the CDR3, the DNA is TGCAGCGTCATCCCAGGTGGGGGAAACACCATATATTTT.

This clone was seen once. The chain employs TRBV9 and TRBJ2-5; no clear D gene. This CDR3 is 12 amino acids long. Trimming took 0 bases from V and 5 from J, leaving 5 bases between them. The germline CDR1 and CDR2 sequences are SGDLS and YYNGEE. The CDR3 here is CASSVDGETQYF. The CDR3 coding sequence is TGTGCCAGCAGCGTAGACGGGGAGACCCAGTACTTC.

The gene calls are TRBV5-1 and TRBJ1-2; D is undetermined. The CDR3 totals 13 residues. Germline CDR1 reads SGHRS; CDR2 reads YFSETQ. V was trimmed by 0 bases and J by 7 bases, leaving 10 bases between them. This chain's CDR3 is CASSLGPTGGYTF. For the CDR3, the DNA is TGCGCCAGCAGCTTGGGACCGACGGGTGGCTACACCTTC. The variable domain in full, completed from reference TRBV5-1 and TRBJ1-2, reads KAGVTQTPRYLIKTRGQQVTLSCSPISGHRSVSWYQQTPGQGLQFLFEYFSETQRNKGNFPGRFSGRQFSNSRSEMNVSTLELGDSALYLCASSLGPTGGYTFGSGTRLTVV.

This clone occurred once. The chain has TRBV9 and TRBJ2-5, with 7 bases identical to TRBD2. Germline assignment: CDR1 SGDLS and CDR2 YYNGEE. The V segment lost 4 bases and the J segment 1 base; nucleotides outside the gene matches: 10. This CDR3 is built from 16 residues. The DNA of the CDR3 is TGTGCCAGCAGCAAACGGCAGCGGGGCTTCCAAGAGACCCAGTACTTC. It encodes CASSKRQRGFQETQYF.

The rearrangement joins TRBV7-9 to TRBJ1-5; weak D call: TRBD1 (6 bases). Germline V gives CDR1 SEHNR, CDR2 FQNEAQ (reference sequence). The V and J ends lost 5 bases and 5 bases respectively, with 13 bases between them. The CDR3 is 14 residues long. CDR3 region: CASSEAAGDQPQHF. CDR3 nucleotide sequence: TGTGCCAGCAGCGAGGCCGCAGGGGATCAGCCCCAGCATTTT.

This clone occurred a few times. V usage is TRBV29-1 and J usage is TRBJ2-1, with D possibly being TRBD1 (5 bases). V shed 6 bases and J shed 2 bases, with 8 bases lying between them. The CDR3 is 12 residues long. Germline V CDR1 and CDR2: SQVTM, ANQGSEA. This chain's CDR3 is CSVQTAYNEQFF. DNA for the CDR3: TGCAGCGTACAGACAGCCTACAATGAGCAGTTCTTC.

This clone came up once. V gene TRBV28 combines with J gene TRBJ2-1; D is uncertain. Trimming left V 2 bases short and J 7 bases short, with 9 bases between. The CDR3 has 13 residues. CDR1 is MDHEN, CDR2 SYDVKM, per germline. The CDR3 DNA reads TGTGCCAGCAGTTTAACAGCTCCGAATGAGCAGTTCTTC. Protein product: CASSLTAPNEQFF.

This clone was seen once. V is TRBV28 and J is TRBJ1-2; 8 bases are shared with TRBD1. The length of the CDR3 is 15 residues. V was pared by 5 bases and J by 3 bases, with 8 bases of the junction left unmatched. The V gene's germline CDR1 is MDHEN and CDR2 SYDVKM. DNA for the CDR3: TGTGCCAGCAGTCCAGGACAGGGACGGTACTATGGCTACACCTTC. Amino acid sequence: CASSPGQGRYYGYTF.

The CDR3 loop reads CASTKASGWGELFF. Written as DNA, the CDR3 is TGTGCCAGCACGAAGGCTAGCGGTTGGGGGGAGCTGTTTTTT. The chain couples TRBV2 to TRBJ2-2, with 7 positions matching TRBD2. With 7 bases clipped from V and 8 bases from J, the junction kept 10 bases outside the gene matches. The CDR3 length is 14 residues. Germline V lookup: CDR1 SNHLY, CDR2 FYNNEI. Looking up the rest from reference TRBV2 and TRBJ2-2 gives the full variable domain: EPEVTQTPSHQVTQMGQEVILRCVPISNHLYFYWYRQILGQKVEFLVSFYNNEISEKSEIFDDQFSVERPDGSNFTLKIRSTKLEDSAMYFCASTKASGWGELFFGEGSRLTVL.

A single count supports this clone. This chain uses TRBV14 with TRBJ1-1, with a possible D match to TRBD1 (5 bases). Germline V lookup: CDR1 SGHDN, CDR2 FVKESK. V was shortened by 7 bases and J by 6 bases, with 18 bases between the two germline ends. The CDR3 is 14 residues long. The CDR3 loop reads CASTQSGGWAEAFF. The CDR3 nucleotides are TGTGCCAGCACCCAGTCGGGGGGGTGGGCTGAAGCTTTCTTT.

This chain joins TRBV28 and TRBJ1-2; D remains ambiguous. CDR1 MDHEN and CDR2 SYDVKM come from the germline V gene. The CDR3 runs to 12 residues. V dropped 8 bases and J dropped 2 bases, with 9 bases sitting between them. CDR3 amino acids: CASAASNYGYTF. CDR3 coding DNA: TGTGCCAGCGCGGCCAGCAACTATGGCTACACCTTC.

This chain links TRBV30 with TRBJ2-2; perhaps TRBD1 as D (6 bases). Trimming took off 5 bases at V and 3 bases at J, with 13 bases between the two ends. The germline V gene has CDR1 GTSNPN and CDR2 SVGIG (reference sequence). This CDR3 is built from 14 residues. CDR3 protein: CAWSRTDDTGELFF. The CDR3 nucleotides read TGTGCCTGGTCGAGGACAGATGACACCGGGGAGCTGTTTTTT.

The rearrangement joins TRBV7-8 to TRBJ2-7, with D hard to call. The V gene's germline CDR1 is SGHVS and CDR2 FQNEAQ. The CDR3 length is 15 residues. The V end was cut by 0 bases, the J end by 0 bases, with 9 bases between. CDR3 sequence (DNA): TGTGCCAGCAGCTTAGCGCCAGATAACTCCTACGAGCAGTACTTC. This codes for CASSLAPDNSYEQYF.

V usage is TRBV6-5 and J usage is TRBJ1-5, with D unresolved. Germline V lookup: CDR1 MNHEY, CDR2 SVGAGI. This CDR3 contains 15 residues. The ends were cut back, 6 bases at V and 0 bases at J, with 12 bases in the middle. The DNA for the CDR3 is TGTGCCAGCAGGCCCAGTGGCTTTAGCAATCAGCCCCAGCATTTT. Amino acids: CASRPSGFSNQPQHF.

In this sample, this clone turned up once. V gene TRBV5-1 combines with J gene TRBJ2-3; TRBD1 is a possible D gene (6 bases). Per germline, CDR1 SGHRS and CDR2 YFSETQ. Between the trimmed V and J ends, which lost 4 bases and 8 bases, there was a span of 14 bases. CDR3 length equals 13 residues. CDR3 residues: CASSLDRLGTQYF. The CDR3 DNA reads as TGCGCCAGCAGCCTAGACAGGTTAGGTACGCAGTATTTT.

The chain uses TRBV19 and TRBJ2-7; TRBD1 aligns across 7 bases. CDR1 is LNHDA and CDR2 is SQIVND in the germline V gene (reference sequence). The CDR3 is made up of 15 amino acids. The V segment lost 4 bases and the J segment 5 bases; nucleotides outside the gene matches: 11. CDR3 sequence reads: CASSTSGQLTNEQYF. CDR3 nucleotide sequence: TGTGCCAGTAGTACATCGGGACAGCTGACTAACGAGCAGTACTTC. Combining the CDR3 with reference TRBV19 and TRBJ2-7 gives the whole variable domain DGGITQSPKYLFRKEGQNVTLSCEQNLNHDAMYWYRQDPGQGLRLIYYSQIVNDFQKGDIAEGYSVSREKKESFPLTVTSAQKNPTAFYLCASSTSGQLTNEQYFGPGTRLTVT.

The chain recombines TRBV27 with TRBJ2-7; 7 nucleotides agree with TRBD1. The CDR3 is 13 residues long. Germline V gene lookup returns CDR1 MNHEY and CDR2 SMNVEV (reference sequence). With 4 bases clipped from V and 1 base from J, the junction kept 1 base outside the gene matches. Here the CDR3 reads CASSWDRSYEQYF. CDR3 bases: TGTGCCAGCAGTTGGGACAGATCCTACGAGCAGTACTTC.

The chain links TRBV10-3 to TRBJ1-5; tentative D call: TRBD1 (5 bases). The CDR3 is 14 residues long. V lost 10 bases to trimming and J lost 4 bases, with 17 bases between them. Germline lookup yields CDR1 ENHRY and CDR2 SYGVKD. The DNA of the CDR3 is TGTGCCACTGCACCGGGACGGGAGAATCAGCCCCAGCATTTT. Its translation is CATAPGRENQPQHF.

The sample holds one count of this clone. This chain uses TRBV2 with TRBJ2-3; 12 bases match TRBD2. The CDR3 consists of 18 residues. With 2 bases clipped from V and 5 bases from J, the junction kept 11 bases outside the gene matches. Looked up from germline, CDR1 is SNHLY and CDR2 is FYNNEI. CDR3 nucleotides: TGTGCCAGCAGTGAAATTTTACTAGCGGGGGGAAACGGAGATACGCAGTATTTT. Translating it yields CASSEILLAGGNGDTQYF.

This chain uses TRBV11-2 with TRBJ2-5, with no clear D. Germline CDR1 and CDR2: SGHAT and FQNNGV. The CDR3 contains 14 residues. Trimming removed 5 bases from V and 4 bases from J, with 14 bases in between. CDR3 sequence reads: CASSPHGIGETQYF. In nucleotides, the CDR3 is TGTGCCAGCAGCCCCCACGGTATCGGAGAGACCCAGTACTTC.